Listed here are 10 T cell receptor beta chains from one sample, sequenced in a study of a mutant IDH1 vaccine in newly diagnosed glioma. Clones were read by immunoSEQ multiplex PCR, and TCRdb kept only the in-frame ones, dropping some. The data hold about 94,000 clones, with 85% to 90% observed a single time. For these receptors, no antigen is known. The time point was: week 47, end of study. In every dose of vaccine, 300 ug of mutant IDH1 20-mer peptide was given alongside topical imiquimod. Sequenced here: PBMCs, sampled from a glioma patient whose treatment included an IDH1 peptide vaccine. The receptor set was obtained from a woman aged 50 to 65 with glioma.

This chain uses TRBV5-1 with TRBJ2-2; D not resolved. CDR3 length: 15 amino acids. The V and J ends lost 4 bases and 6 bases respectively, with 16 bases between them. Germline V CDR1 and CDR2: SGHRS, YFSETQ. In DNA, the CDR3 is TGCGCCAGCAGCGCTGGACCCTACGGAGCCGGGGAGCTGTTTTTT. Translation gives CASSAGPYGAGELFF.

This rearrangement joins TRBV19 to TRBJ2-7; maybe TRBD1 (5 bases). Germline lookup yields CDR1 LNHDA and CDR2 SQIVND (reference sequence). The CDR3 runs 15 residues. V lost 1 base and J 0 bases, leaving 10 bases between the germline ends. Here the CDR3 reads CASSIGSGSSYEQYF. CDR3 in DNA: TGTGCCAGTAGTATAGGGTCAGGGTCCTCCTACGAGCAGTACTTC.

The CDR3 nucleotides are TGCGCCAGCAGCGCCGGGACAGACCTCAGTTTTGGGGAGCAGTACTTC. Translated: CASSAGTDLSFGEQYF. The chain couples TRBV5-1 to TRBJ2-7; 7 nucleotides align to TRBD1. Trimming removed 4 bases from V and 7 bases from J; junction bases left unmatched: 17. Germline CDR1 is SGHRS and CDR2 is YFSETQ. This CDR3 has 16 amino acids.

The chain carries TRBV19 and TRBJ1-2; D unresolved. Germline loops: CDR1 LNHDA, CDR2 SQIVND (reference sequence). The CDR3 is 13 residues long. V was shortened by 2 bases and J by 2 bases, with 6 bases between the two germline ends. CDR3 in DNA: TGTGCCAGTAGTATAAAGGAAAACTATGGCTACACCTTC. It encodes CASSIKENYGYTF.

V is TRBV18 and J is TRBJ2-4; D is unresolved. Trimming removed 4 bases from V and 4 bases from J, with 17 bases in between. Germline assignment: CDR1 KGHSH and CDR2 LQKENI. The CDR3 is 16 amino acids. The CDR3 reads CASSQLHTGAKNIQYF. CDR3 nucleotides: TGTGCCAGCTCACAGCTACACACCGGTGCTAAAAACATTCAGTACTTC.

The chain is built from TRBV15 and TRBJ1-1; 8 nucleotides match TRBD1. Germline lookup yields CDR1 LNHNV and CDR2 YYDKDF (reference sequence). This CDR3 spans 15 amino acids. The J segment lost 4 bases and the V segment lost 1 base, leaving 5 bases of the junction unmatched. CDR3 region: CATSRVWQGATEAFF. The DNA of the CDR3 is TGTGCCACCAGCAGAGTATGGCAGGGGGCCACTGAAGCTTTCTTT.

The V and J genes are TRBV5-6 and TRBJ2-6; the D is unclear. Germline V gene sequence: CDR1 SGHDT, CDR2 YYEEEE. V lost 2 bases and J lost 0, with 9 bases in between. The CDR3 is 16 amino acids. For the CDR3, the DNA is TGTGCCAGCAGCTTAAGACGGCACTCTGGGGCCAACGTCCTGACTTTC. Protein: CASSLRRHSGANVLTF.

The V and J genes are TRBV6-5 and TRBJ1-1; D uncertain. The CDR3 extends over 13 amino acids. Germline V CDR1 and CDR2: MNHEY, SVGAGI. The V and J ends lost 7 bases and 1 base respectively, with 10 bases between them. CDR3 nucleotide sequence: TGTGCCAGCAACAAACTCAGGAACACTGAAGCTTTCTTT. The encoded protein is CASNKLRNTEAFF.

The rearrangement joins TRBV27 to TRBJ1-2; 9 bases match TRBD1. Germline trimming cut 6 bases from V and 0 bases from J; bases unmatched to any gene: 8. The CDR3 loop spans 16 amino acids. The germline V gene encodes CDR1 MNHEY and CDR2 SMNVEV (reference sequence). The CDR3 is CASSGTGYAPNYGYTF. As DNA, the CDR3 is TGTGCCAGCAGCGGGACAGGGTATGCTCCTAACTATGGCTACACCTTC.

The CDR3 region is CASSPLRPVGRSPLHF. In DNA, the CDR3 is TGTGCCAGCAGTCCCTTGAGGCCCGTGGGCCGTTCACCCCTCCACTTT. The chain carries TRBV28 and TRBJ1-6; no definite D call. The CDR3 runs to 16 residues. In germline, CDR1 is MDHEN, CDR2 SYDVKM. The V and J ends lost 5 bases and 9 bases respectively, with 20 bases between them.